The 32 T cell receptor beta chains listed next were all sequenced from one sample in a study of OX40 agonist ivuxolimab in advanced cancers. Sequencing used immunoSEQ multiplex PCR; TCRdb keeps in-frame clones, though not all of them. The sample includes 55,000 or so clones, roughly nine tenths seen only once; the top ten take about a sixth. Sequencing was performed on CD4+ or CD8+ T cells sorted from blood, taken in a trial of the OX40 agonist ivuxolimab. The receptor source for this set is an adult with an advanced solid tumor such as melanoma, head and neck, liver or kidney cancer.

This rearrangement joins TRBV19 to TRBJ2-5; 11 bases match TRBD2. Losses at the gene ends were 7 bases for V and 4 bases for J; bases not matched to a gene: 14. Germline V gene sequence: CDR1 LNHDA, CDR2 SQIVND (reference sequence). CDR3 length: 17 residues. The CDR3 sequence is CASTIHSGTSGRETQYF. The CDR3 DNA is TGTGCCAGTACCATTCATAGTGGGACTAGCGGTCGAGAGACCCAGTACTTC.

The CDR3 DNA reads TGCGCCAGCAGCCAATGGAGAGAGACAAATAATTCACCCCTCCACTTT. Protein product: CASSQWRETNNSPLHF. The genes are TRBV4-1 and TRBJ1-6; D is unclear. V was cut by 2 bases and J by 5 bases, with 13 bases left in between. Germline CDR1 is MGHRA and CDR2 is YSYEKL. The length of the CDR3 is 16 residues.

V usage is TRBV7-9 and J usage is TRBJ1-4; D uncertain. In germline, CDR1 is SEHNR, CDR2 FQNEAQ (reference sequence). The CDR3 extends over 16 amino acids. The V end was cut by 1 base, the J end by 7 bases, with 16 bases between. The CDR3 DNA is TGTGCCAGCAGCTTAGTGGTGGGGAGAGGGAGTGAAAAACTGTTTTTT. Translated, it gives CASSLVVGRGSEKLFF. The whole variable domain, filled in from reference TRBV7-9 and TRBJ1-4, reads DTGVSQNPRHKITKRGQNVTFRCDPISEHNRLYWYRQTLGQGPEFLTYFQNEAQLEKSRLLSDRFSAERPKGSFSTLEIQRTEQGDSAMYLCASSLVVGRGSEKLFFGSGTQLSVL.

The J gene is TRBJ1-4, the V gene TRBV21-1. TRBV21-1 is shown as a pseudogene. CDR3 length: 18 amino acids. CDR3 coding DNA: TGTGCCAGCAGCAAAGGATTTGGCGTGGCCGCAACTAATGAAAAACTGTTTTTT. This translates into CASSKGFGVAATNEKLFF.

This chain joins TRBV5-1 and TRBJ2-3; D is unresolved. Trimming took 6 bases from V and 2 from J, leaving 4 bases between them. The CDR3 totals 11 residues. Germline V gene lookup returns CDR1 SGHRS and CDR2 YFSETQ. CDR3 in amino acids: CASKITDTQYF. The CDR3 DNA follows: TGCGCCAGCAAGATCACAGATACGCAGTATTTT. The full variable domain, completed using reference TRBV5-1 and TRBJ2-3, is KAGVTQTPRYLIKTRGQQVTLSCSPISGHRSVSWYQQTPGQGLQFLFEYFSETQRNKGNFPGRFSGRQFSNSRSEMNVSTLELGDSALYLCASKITDTQYFGPGTRLTVL.

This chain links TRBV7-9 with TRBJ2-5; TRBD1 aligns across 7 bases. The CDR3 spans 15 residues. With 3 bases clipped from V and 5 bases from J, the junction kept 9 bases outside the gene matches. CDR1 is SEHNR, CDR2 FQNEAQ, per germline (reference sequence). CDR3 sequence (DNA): TGTGCCAGCAGCTTGTCCCCACACAGGGGTGAGACCCAGTACTTC. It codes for CASSLSPHRGETQYF.

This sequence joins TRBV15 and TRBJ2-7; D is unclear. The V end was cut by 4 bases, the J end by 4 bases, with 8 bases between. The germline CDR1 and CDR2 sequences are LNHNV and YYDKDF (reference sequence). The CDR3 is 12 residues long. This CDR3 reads CATSNMGYEQYF. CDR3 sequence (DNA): TGTGCCACCAGCAATATGGGGTACGAGCAGTACTTC. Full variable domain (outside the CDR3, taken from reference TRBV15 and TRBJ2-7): DAMVIQNPRYQVTQFGKPVTLSCSQTLNHNVMYWYQQKSSQAPKLLFHYYDKDFNNEADTPDNFQSRRPNTSFCFLDIRSPGLGDTAMYLCATSNMGYEQYFGPGTRLTVT.

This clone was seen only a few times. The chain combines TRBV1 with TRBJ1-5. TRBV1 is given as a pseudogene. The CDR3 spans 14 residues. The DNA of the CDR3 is TGCACCAGCAGCCTTGGGTCCAGCGATCAGCCCCAGCATTTT. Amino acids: CTSSLGSSDQPQHF.

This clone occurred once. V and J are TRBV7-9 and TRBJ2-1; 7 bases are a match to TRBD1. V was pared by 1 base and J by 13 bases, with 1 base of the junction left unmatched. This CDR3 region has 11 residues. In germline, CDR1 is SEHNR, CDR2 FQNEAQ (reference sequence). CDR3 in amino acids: CASSLGDRQFF. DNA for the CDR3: TGTGCCAGCAGCTTAGGGGACAGACAGTTCTTC.

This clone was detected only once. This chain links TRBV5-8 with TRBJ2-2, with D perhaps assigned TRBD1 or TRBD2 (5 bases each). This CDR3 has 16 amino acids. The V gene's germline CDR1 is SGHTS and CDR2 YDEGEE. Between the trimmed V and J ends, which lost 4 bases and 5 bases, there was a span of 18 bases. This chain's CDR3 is CASSRGAAVGTGELFF. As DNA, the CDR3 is TGTGCCAGCAGCCGAGGGGCGGCCGTGGGAACCGGGGAGCTGTTTTTT. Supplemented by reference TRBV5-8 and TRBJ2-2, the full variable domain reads EAGVTQSPTHLIKTRGQQATLRCSPISGHTSVYWYQQALGLGLQFLLWYDEGEERNRGNFPPRFSGRQFPNYSSELNVNALELEDSALYLCASSRGAAVGTGELFFGEGSRLTVL.

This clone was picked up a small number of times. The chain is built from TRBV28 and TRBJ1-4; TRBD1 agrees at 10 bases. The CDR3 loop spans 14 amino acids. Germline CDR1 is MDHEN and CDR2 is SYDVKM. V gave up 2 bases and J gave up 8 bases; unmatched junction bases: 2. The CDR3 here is CASSLDRGREKLFF. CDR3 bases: TGTGCCAGCAGTTTAGACAGGGGGCGCGAAAAACTGTTTTTT.

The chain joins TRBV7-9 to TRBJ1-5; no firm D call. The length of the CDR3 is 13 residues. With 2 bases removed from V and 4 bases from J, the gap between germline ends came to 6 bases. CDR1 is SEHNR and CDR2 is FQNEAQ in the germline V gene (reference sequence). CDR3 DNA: TGTGCCAGCAGCTTATCGCAAAATCAGCCCCAGCATTTT. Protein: CASSLSQNQPQHF.

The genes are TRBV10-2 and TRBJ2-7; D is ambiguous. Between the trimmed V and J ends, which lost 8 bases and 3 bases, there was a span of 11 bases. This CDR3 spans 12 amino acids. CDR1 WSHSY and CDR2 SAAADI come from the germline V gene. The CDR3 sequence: CASVKNNYEQYF. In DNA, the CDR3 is TGCGCCAGCGTTAAGAATAACTACGAGCAGTACTTC.

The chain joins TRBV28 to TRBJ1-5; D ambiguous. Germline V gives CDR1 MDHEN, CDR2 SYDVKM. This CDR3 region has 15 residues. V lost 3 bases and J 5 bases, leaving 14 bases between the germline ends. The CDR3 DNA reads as TGTGCCAGCAGTTTGGAGGGCAGGCACGATCAGCCCCAGCATTTT. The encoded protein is CASSLEGRHDQPQHF.

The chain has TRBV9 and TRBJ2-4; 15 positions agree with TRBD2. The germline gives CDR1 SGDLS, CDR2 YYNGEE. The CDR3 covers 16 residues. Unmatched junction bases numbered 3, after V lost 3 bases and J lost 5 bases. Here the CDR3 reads CASSGGLAGGENIQYF. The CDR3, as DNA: TGTGCCAGCAGCGGCGGACTAGCGGGAGGGGAAAACATTCAGTACTTC.

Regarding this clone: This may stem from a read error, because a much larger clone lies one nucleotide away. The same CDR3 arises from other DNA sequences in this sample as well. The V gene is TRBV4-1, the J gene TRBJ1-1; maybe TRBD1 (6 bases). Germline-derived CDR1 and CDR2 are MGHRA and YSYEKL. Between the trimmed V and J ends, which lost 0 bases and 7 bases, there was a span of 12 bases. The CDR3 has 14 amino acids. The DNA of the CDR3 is TGCGCCAGCAGCCAAGATGGGGGCAAATATGAAGCTTTCTTT. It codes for CASSQDGGKYEAFF.

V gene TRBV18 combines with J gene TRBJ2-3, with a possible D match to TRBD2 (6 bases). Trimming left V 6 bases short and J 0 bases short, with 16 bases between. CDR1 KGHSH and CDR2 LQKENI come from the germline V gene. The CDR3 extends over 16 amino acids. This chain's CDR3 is CASSTTTGTSTDTQYF. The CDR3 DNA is TGTGCCAGCTCGACGACCACCGGGACTAGCACAGATACGCAGTATTTT.

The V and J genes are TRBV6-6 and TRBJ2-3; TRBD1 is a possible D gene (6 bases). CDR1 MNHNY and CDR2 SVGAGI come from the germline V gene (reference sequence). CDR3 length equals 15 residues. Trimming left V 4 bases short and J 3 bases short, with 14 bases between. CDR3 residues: CASSFRGLSTDTQYF. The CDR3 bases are TGTGCCAGCAGTTTCAGGGGCCTGAGTACAGATACGCAGTATTTT.

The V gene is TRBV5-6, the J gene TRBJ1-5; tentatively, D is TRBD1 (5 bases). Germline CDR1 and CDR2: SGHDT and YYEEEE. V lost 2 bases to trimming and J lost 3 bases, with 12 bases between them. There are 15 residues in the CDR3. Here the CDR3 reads CASSFFQGDNQPQHF. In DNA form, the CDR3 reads TGTGCCAGCAGCTTTTTCCAGGGTGACAATCAGCCCCAGCATTTT.

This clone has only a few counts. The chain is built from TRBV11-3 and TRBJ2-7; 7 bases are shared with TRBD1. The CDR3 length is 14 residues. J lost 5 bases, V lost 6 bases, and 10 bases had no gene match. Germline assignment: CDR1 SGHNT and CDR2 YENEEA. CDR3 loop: CASSLDRSAHEQYF. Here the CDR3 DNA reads TGTGCCAGCAGTCTGGACAGGTCCGCGCACGAGCAGTACTTC. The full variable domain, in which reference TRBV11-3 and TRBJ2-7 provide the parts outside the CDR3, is EAGVVQSPRYKIIEKKQPVAFWCNPISGHNTLYWYLQNLGQGPELLIRYENEEAVDDSQLPKDRFSAERLKGVDSTLKIQPAELGDSAVYLCASSLDRSAHEQYFGPGTRLTVT.

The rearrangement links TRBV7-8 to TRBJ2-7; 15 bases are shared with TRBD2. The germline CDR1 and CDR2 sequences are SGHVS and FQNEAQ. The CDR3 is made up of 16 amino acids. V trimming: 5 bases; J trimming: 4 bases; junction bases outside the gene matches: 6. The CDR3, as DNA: TGTGCCAGCAGCAGCGGGACTAGCGGGAGGTGGTACGAGCAGTACTTC. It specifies CASSSGTSGRWYEQYF.

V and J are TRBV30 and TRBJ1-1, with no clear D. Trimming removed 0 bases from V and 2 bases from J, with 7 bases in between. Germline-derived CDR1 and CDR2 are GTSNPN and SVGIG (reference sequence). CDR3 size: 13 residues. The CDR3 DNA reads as TGTGCCTGGAGTGTAGTACAAAACACTGAAGCTTTCTTT. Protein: CAWSVVQNTEAFF.

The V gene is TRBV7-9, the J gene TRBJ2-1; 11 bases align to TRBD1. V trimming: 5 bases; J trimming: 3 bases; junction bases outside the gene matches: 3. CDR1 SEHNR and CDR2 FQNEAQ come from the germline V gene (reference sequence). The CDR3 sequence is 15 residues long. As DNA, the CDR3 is TGTGCCAGCAGCGCCGGGACAGGGGGCTACAATGAGCAGTTCTTC. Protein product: CASSAGTGGYNEQFF.

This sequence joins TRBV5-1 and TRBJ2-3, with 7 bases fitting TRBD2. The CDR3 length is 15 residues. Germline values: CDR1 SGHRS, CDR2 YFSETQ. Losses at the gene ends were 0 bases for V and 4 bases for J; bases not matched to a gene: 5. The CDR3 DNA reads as TGCGCCAGCAGCTTGGGGGGAGGGCCCCCAGATACGCAGTATTTT. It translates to CASSLGGGPPDTQYF.

The CDR3 sequence: CASSLGGSYNEQFF. The CDR3 DNA follows: TGTGCCAGCAGCCTTGGTGGGTCGTACAATGAGCAGTTCTTC. The gene calls are TRBV5-4 and TRBJ2-1; D gene uncertain. The germline CDR1 and CDR2 sequences are SGHNT and YYREEE (reference sequence). Trimming pared 4 bases from V and 4 bases from J, leaving 12 bases between. The CDR3 loop spans 14 amino acids.

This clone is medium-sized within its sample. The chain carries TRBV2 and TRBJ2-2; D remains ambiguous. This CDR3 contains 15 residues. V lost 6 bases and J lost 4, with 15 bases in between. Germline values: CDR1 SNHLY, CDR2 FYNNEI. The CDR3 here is CASSASRAVTGELFF. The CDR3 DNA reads TGTGCCAGCAGCGCTTCAAGGGCGGTCACCGGGGAGCTGTTTTTT.

This CDR3 is CASSGQGSGELFF. The DNA for the CDR3 is TGTGCCAGCAGTGGGCAGGGATCCGGGGAGCTGTTTTTT. The chain couples TRBV6-5 to TRBJ2-2; tentatively, D is TRBD1 (5 bases). V was trimmed by 5 bases and J by 6 bases, leaving 10 bases between them. The CDR3 is 13 residues long. Germline CDR1 and CDR2: MNHEY and SVGAGI.

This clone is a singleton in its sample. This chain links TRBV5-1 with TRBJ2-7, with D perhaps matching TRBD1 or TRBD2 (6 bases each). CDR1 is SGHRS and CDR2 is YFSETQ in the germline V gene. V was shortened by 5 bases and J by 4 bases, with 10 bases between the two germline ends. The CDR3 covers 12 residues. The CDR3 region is CASRGGQYEQYF. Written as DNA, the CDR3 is TGCGCCAGCAGAGGGGGGCAGTACGAGCAGTACTTC.

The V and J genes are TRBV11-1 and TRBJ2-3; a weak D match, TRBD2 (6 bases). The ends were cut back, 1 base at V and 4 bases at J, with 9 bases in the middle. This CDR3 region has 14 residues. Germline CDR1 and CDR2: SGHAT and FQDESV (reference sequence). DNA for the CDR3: TGTGCCAGCAGCTTAGAACTAGCCGCAGATACGCAGTATTTT. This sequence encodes CASSLELAADTQYF.

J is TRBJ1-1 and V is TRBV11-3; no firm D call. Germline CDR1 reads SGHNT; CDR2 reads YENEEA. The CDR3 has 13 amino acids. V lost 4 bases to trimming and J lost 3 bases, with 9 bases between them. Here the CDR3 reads CASSSGRHTEAFF. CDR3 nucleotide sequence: TGTGCCAGCAGCTCCGGGAGGCACACTGAAGCTTTCTTT.

CDR3 protein: CASSSTGGSYNEQFF. CDR3 nucleotide sequence: TGTGCCAGCAGCTCCACAGGGGGCTCCTACAATGAGCAGTTCTTC. The V and J genes are TRBV7-3 and TRBJ2-1, with TRBD1 matching 8 bases. The length of the CDR3 is 15 residues. V dropped 4 bases and J dropped 0; count of bases not matched to a gene: 2. Per the germline V gene, CDR1 is SGHTA and CDR2 is FQGTGA.

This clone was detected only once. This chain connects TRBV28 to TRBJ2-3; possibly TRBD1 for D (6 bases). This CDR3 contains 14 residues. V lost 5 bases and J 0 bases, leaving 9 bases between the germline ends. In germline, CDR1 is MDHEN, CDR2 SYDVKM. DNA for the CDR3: TGTGCCAGCAGTGGGACACCAAGCACAGATACGCAGTATTTT. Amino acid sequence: CASSGTPSTDTQYF.